This T cell receptor beta chain was sequenced during a study of T cells expressing NK-cell markers. The CDR3 totals 14 residues. The V gene's germline CDR1 is MNHNS and CDR2 SASEGT. UMIs accompanied the 5'RACE template switching by which TCR beta cDNA was made. Reprocessing the 5' RACE reads, TCRdb reports a single entry for every CDR3 protein and omits DNA. This repertoire includes 500,000 to 700,000 distinct CDR3 sequences. The clonotype comes from a man aged 18 to 29 in good health. Sequenced input: blood T cells: a sorted CD56 or NKG2C T cell subset, CD4+ or CD8+ T cells, or bulk PBMC T cells (not recorded which). The chain joins TRBV6-1 to TRBJ1-3; TCRdb's assignment of TRBD1 cannot be checked, as there is no DNA. This chain's CDR3 is CASSPSPSGNTIYF.